This T cell receptor beta chain was recorded in a study of CD8+CD57+ T cells in acquired aplastic anemia. Trimming shortened V by 0 bases and J by 1 base, and 10 bases separated the two germline ends. This CDR3 has 15 amino acids. The V gene's germline CDR1 is SGHRS and CDR2 YFSETQ. Profiles of TCR beta VDJ and CDR3 were generated from a genomic DNA template. One entry per CDR3 protein, called by TCRdb with MiXCR from the reads. The sample holds roughly 150,000 distinct CDR3 sequences, around half seen once. Study conclusions and caveats: The same twenty-nine CD8+ CDR3 sequences occurred in patients and in controls.

In regard to this clonotype: What it binds is unknown.

An expansion of CD8+CD57+ cells by flow cytometry had been shown in patients chosen for sequencing. Severe acquired aplastic anemia was present in every patient. This chain uses TRBV5-1 with TRBJ1-1; perhaps TRBD1 as D (5 bases). The TCR comes from a human donor with aplastic anemia. Sample: sorted CD4+, CD8+, or CD8+CD57+ T cells (not recorded which) from PBMCs. The CDR3 sequence is CASSLAGAKNTEAFF. DNA of the CDR3: TGCGCCAGCAGCTTGGCCGGGGCTAAGAACACTGAAGCTTTCTTT.